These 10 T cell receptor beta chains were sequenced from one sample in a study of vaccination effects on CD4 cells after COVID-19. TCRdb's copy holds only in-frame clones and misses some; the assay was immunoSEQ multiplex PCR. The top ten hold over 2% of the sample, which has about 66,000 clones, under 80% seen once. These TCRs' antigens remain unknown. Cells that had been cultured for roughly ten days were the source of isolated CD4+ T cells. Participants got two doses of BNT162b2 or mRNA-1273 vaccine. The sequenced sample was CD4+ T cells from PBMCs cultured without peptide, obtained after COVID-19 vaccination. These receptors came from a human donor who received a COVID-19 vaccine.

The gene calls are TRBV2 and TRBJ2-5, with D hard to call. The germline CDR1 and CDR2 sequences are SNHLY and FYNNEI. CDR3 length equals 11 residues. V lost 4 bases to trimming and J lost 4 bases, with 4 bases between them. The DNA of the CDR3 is TGTGCCAGCAGTGCGCGAGAGACCCAGTACTTC. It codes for CASSARETQYF.

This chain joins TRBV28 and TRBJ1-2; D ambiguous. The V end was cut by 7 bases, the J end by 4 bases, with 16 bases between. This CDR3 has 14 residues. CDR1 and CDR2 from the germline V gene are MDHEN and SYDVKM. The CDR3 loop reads CASTPTGEVYGYTF. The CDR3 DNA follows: TGTGCCAGCACGCCTACCGGAGAGGTCTATGGCTACACCTTC.

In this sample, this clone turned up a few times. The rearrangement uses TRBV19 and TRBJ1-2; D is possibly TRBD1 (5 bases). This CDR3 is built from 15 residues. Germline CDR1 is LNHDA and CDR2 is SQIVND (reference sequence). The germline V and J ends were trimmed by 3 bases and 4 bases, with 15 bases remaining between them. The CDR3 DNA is TGTGCCAGTAGTATTCGGGGCAGGACCCTCTATGGCTACACCTTC. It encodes CASSIRGRTLYGYTF.

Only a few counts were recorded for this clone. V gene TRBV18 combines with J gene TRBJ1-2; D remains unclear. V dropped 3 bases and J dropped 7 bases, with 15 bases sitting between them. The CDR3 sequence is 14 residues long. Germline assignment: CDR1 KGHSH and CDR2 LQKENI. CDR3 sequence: CASSPSSERAGYTF. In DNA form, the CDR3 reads TGTGCCAGCTCACCCTCCTCCGAGAGGGCTGGCTACACCTTC.

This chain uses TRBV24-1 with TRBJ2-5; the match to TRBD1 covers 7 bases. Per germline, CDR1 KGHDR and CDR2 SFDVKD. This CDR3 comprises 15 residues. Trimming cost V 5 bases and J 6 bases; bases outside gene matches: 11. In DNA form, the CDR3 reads TGTGCCACCAGTGCCCCGACAGGGAATAGCAAGACCCAGTACTTC. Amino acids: CATSAPTGNSKTQYF.

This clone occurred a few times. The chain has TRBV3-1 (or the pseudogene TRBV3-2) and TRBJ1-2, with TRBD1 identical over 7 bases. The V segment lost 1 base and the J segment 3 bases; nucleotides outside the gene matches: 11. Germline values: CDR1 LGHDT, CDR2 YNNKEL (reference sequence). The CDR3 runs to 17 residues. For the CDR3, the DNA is TGTGCCAGCAGCCAAGCCTTTGTCAGGGGGAAGGACTATGGCTACACCTTC. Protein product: CASSQAFVRGKDYGYTF.

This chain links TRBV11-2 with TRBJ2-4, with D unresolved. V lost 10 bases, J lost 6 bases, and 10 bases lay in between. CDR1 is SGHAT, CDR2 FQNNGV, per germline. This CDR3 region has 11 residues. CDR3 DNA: TGTGCCACGGCCAGTACAAACATTCAGTACTTC. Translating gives CATASTNIQYF.

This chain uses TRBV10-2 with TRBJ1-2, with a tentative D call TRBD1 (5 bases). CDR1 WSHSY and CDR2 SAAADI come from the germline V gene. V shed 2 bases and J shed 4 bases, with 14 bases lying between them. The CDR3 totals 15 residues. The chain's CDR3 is CASSESFGGTYGYTF. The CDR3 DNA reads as TGCGCCAGCAGTGAGAGTTTTGGAGGGACCTATGGCTACACCTTC.

The CDR3 here is CAWSIGPHQPQHF. The CDR3 region has the DNA TGTGCCTGGAGTATAGGTCCGCATCAGCCCCAGCATTTT. The rearrangement uses TRBV30 and TRBJ1-5; D uncertain. Germline V gene lookup returns CDR1 GTSNPN and CDR2 SVGIG (reference sequence). The CDR3 runs to 13 residues. Trimming removed 2 bases from V and 5 bases from J, with 10 bases in between.

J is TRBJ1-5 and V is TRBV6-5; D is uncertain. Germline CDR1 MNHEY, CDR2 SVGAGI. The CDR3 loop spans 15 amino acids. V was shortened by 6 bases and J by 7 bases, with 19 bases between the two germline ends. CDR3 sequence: CASSLSGGLRQPQHF. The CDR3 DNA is TGTGCCAGCAGCCTTTCGGGCGGGTTAAGGCAGCCCCAGCATTTT.